These 18 T cell receptor beta chains originate from one sample sequenced in a study of regulatory T cells in long-lasting Graves disease. With iRepertoire HTBI primers and Arm-PCR of CDR3 regions, TCR beta libraries were built. TCRdb analysed the multiplex PCR reads with MiXCR anew, one entry per CDR3 protein. The sample records around 500,000 distinct CDR3 sequences, roughly 16% being singletons. Time point noted: newly diagnosed GD, antithyroid drugs for less than 3 months. The TCR library was made from RNA that had been extracted from PBMCs in TRIzol. These data were also filed under a second study, of T cells in Graves' hyperthyroidism and ophthalmopathy.

The material sequenced was peripheral blood mononuclear cells (PBMCs), taken at new diagnosis, from a patient treated with antithyroid drugs. These receptors all stem from a woman between 40 and 65 years old with Graves disease.

This clonotype was seen repeatedly, ten times or more. The gene calls are TRBV29-1 and TRBJ2-3; D possibly matches TRBD1 or TRBD2 (5 bases each). V was pared by 7 bases and J by 1 base, with 18 bases between. The CDR3 has 15 amino acids. Germline assignment: CDR1 SQVTM and CDR2 ANQGSEA. For the CDR3, the DNA is TGCAGCGCCAATCCCGCGACAGCGGGCACAGATACGCAGTATTTT. Translation: CSANPATAGTDTQYF.

This clonotype was recorded at least ten times. The chain is built from TRBV11-2 and TRBJ2-6; the D is unclear. The length of the CDR3 is 17 residues. Trimming removed 1 base from V and 4 bases from J, with 14 bases in between. Germline CDR1 reads SGHAT; CDR2 reads FQNNGV. The chain's CDR3 is CASSLAYGLAGANVLTF. The CDR3 DNA reads TGTGCCAGCAGCTTAGCCTACGGGCTGGCCGGGGCCAACGTCCTGACTTTC.

The chain carries TRBV12-3 or TRBV12-4 and TRBJ1-2; no firm D call. The V gene lost 3 bases and the J gene lost 5 bases, with 10 bases spanning the gap. The length of the CDR3 is 13 residues. The CDR3 region has the DNA TGTGCCAGCAGTTTGGCCATCGAATATGGCTACACCTTC. Its protein is CASSLAIEYGYTF.

The CDR3 DNA follows: TGTGCCAGTAGTATAGGGTCCAGGGACAATCAGCCCCAGCATTTT. Encoded protein: CASSIGSRDNQPQHF. V usage is TRBV19 and J usage is TRBJ1-5; a possible D gene is TRBD1 (5 bases). Trimming removed 1 base from V and 3 bases from J, with 10 bases in between. The germline V gene encodes CDR1 LNHDA and CDR2 SQIVND (reference sequence). This CDR3 contains 15 residues.

The V call is TRBV7-2, the J call TRBJ2-1; TRBD1 agrees at 7 bases. Germline V gene data show CDR1 as SGHTA and CDR2 as FQGNSA. V gave up 1 base and J gave up 3 bases; unmatched junction bases: 6. This CDR3 is built from 16 residues. The CDR3 loop reads CASSLGGGYFYNEQFF. The DNA for the CDR3 is TGTGCCAGCAGCTTAGGAGGGGGCTATTTCTACAATGAGCAGTTCTTC. Using reference TRBV7-2 and TRBJ2-1 for the parts outside the CDR3, the full variable domain is GAGVSQSPSNKVTEKGKDVELRCDPISGHTALYWYRQSLGQGLEFLIYFQGNSAPDKSGLPSDRFSAERTGGSVSTLTIQRTQQEDSAVYLCASSLGGGYFYNEQFFGPGTRLTVL.

This clonotype was found a few times. The V and J genes are TRBV19 and TRBJ1-2, with D maybe TRBD1 (6 bases). This CDR3 is 15 amino acids long. The germline gives CDR1 LNHDA, CDR2 SQIVND (reference sequence). The V and J ends lost 5 bases and 1 base respectively, with 14 bases between them. The CDR3 loop is CASSVPNRDNYGYTF. CDR3 bases: TGTGCCAGTAGTGTCCCAAACAGGGATAACTATGGCTACACCTTC.

A note on this clonotype: This may be a read error, as it is one base from a much larger clone. This chain connects TRBV6-1 to TRBJ1-2; D gene unclear. The CDR3 runs 14 residues. Germline CDR1 MNHNS, CDR2 SASEGT. The ends were cut back, 4 bases at V and 0 bases at J, with 9 bases in the middle. The DNA of the CDR3 is TGTGCCAGCAGTGGGACGAGAACTAACTATGGCTACACCTTC. It specifies CASSGTRTNYGYTF.

The CDR3, as DNA: TGTGCCAGTAGTTTATTGACGGGAGGGGTTCAGCCCCAGCATTTT. Translated, it gives CASSLLTGGVQPQHF. The chain recombines TRBV19 with TRBJ1-5, with a weak D call TRBD1 (5 bases). CDR3 size: 15 residues. Germline V gene data show CDR1 as LNHDA and CDR2 as SQIVND (reference sequence). Trimming pared 5 bases from V and 6 bases from J, leaving 17 bases between.

This clonotype was recorded at least ten times. The chain employs TRBV13 and TRBJ1-1, with 7 bases matching TRBD1. V lost 5 bases, J lost 6 bases, and 3 bases stayed unmatched. Germline V gene sequence: CDR1 PRHDT, CDR2 FYEKMQ (reference sequence). This CDR3 is 12 amino acids long. CDR3 sequence: CASSVGTAEAFF. CDR3 DNA: TGTGCCAGCAGCGTTGGGACAGCTGAAGCTTTCTTT.

This clonotype was observed many times. The V call is TRBV5-1, the J call TRBJ1-1, with TRBD1 matching 9 bases. Germline-derived CDR1 and CDR2 are SGHRS and YFSETQ. J gave up 6 bases and V 4 bases, and 7 bases lay outside the gene matches. The CDR3 spans 14 residues. The chain's CDR3 is CASSVSGTGPEAFF. The CDR3 nucleotides read TGCGCCAGCAGCGTATCCGGGACAGGGCCTGAAGCTTTCTTT.

This clonotype was counted at least ten times. CDR3 residues: CASRVLAGRNEQFF. For the CDR3, the DNA is TGTGCCAGCAGGGTTCTCGCGGGGAGGAATGAGCAGTTCTTC. The chain employs TRBV2 and TRBJ2-1; D perhaps matches TRBD2 (6 bases). Trimming removed 6 bases from V and 7 bases from J, with 16 bases in between. CDR1 is SNHLY, CDR2 FYNNEI, per germline. The CDR3 length is 14 residues.

Many counts were recorded for this clonotype. V usage is TRBV27 and J usage is TRBJ2-1, with a possible D match to TRBD2 (6 bases). This CDR3 spans 16 amino acids. Between the trimmed V and J ends, which lost 5 bases and 5 bases, there was a span of 19 bases. Germline CDR1 and CDR2: MNHEY and SMNVEV (reference sequence). CDR3 protein: CASSLRDSYLDNEQFF. In DNA, the CDR3 is TGTGCCAGCAGTCTCCGGGACTCCTACCTTGACAATGAGCAGTTCTTC.

This clonotype was detected many times. The chain carries TRBV7-2 and TRBJ2-5; the D gene could be TRBD1 or TRBD2 (5 bases each). The CDR3 sequence is 15 residues long. V lost 5 bases and J lost 4, with 17 bases in between. Germline V lookup: CDR1 SGHTA, CDR2 FQGNSA. The CDR3 spells CASSLTPLGVETQYF. The CDR3 DNA follows: TGTGCCAGCAGCCTCACTCCCCTGGGGGTAGAGACCCAGTACTTC.

This clonotype came up many times. The chain has TRBV12-3 or TRBV12-4 and TRBJ2-3; no reliable D call. The CDR3 spans 15 residues. V gave up 5 bases and J gave up 0 bases, with 12 bases separating them. In DNA, the CDR3 is TGTGCCAGCAGTCCCAGTCCCACTAGCACAGATACGCAGTATTTT. Residues: CASSPSPTSTDTQYF.

The J gene is TRBJ2-2, the V gene TRBV4-1; the D is unclear. This CDR3 has 17 amino acids. Germline loops: CDR1 MGHRA, CDR2 YSYEKL. V lost 1 base, J lost 4 bases, and 16 bases lay in between. DNA for the CDR3: TGCGCCAGCAGCCAAGTCCGCGGCGGTGAGGCCACCGGGGAGCTGTTTTTT. It translates to CASSQVRGGEATGELFF.

This clonotype was observed at least ten times. The V call is TRBV30, the J call TRBJ1-1, with TRBD1 matching 9 bases. V lost 4 bases and J lost 3; bases outside the gene matches: 3. The CDR3 is 13 amino acids. Germline CDR1 GTSNPN, CDR2 SVGIG (reference sequence). The DNA for the CDR3 is TGTGCCTGGACGACAGGGGGAGACACTGAAGCTTTCTTT. Its translation: CAWTTGGDTEAFF.

Remarks on this clonotype: This may stem from a read error, because a much larger clone lies one nucleotide away. The conserved phenylalanine or tryptophan is not found at the CDR3 terminus, so this likely reflects a read error. This rearrangement joins TRBV2 to TRBJ2-7; TRBD1 matches 8 bases. V dropped 6 bases and J dropped 2; count of bases not matched to a gene: 12. CDR1 and CDR2 (germline): SNHLY, FYNNEI. The CDR3 extends over 16 amino acids. The CDR3 protein is CASSHLVDRVAYEQYL. CDR3 nucleotide sequence: TGTGCCAGCAGCCACCTGGTGGACAGGGTGGCCTACGAGCAGTACCTC.

The chain has TRBV10-3 and TRBJ1-6, with a tentative D call TRBD1 (5 bases). The length of the CDR3 is 13 residues. Germline V gives CDR1 ENHRY, CDR2 SYGVKD. V was pared by 8 bases and J by 5 bases, with 10 bases between. CDR3: CAIGKTDNSPLHF. Here the CDR3 DNA reads TGTGCCATCGGAAAGACAGATAATTCACCCCTCCACTTT.